The TCR beta chain under discussion was sequenced for a study of response to subunit inactivated influenza vaccine (dated by TCRdb to about 2018). The study in broad terms: Deep quantitative T cell receptor repertoire profiling was used in the study to track responses to a trivalent subunit inactivated influenza vaccine.

The junction carries 8 bases between V and J, which are trimmed by 4 bases and 4 bases respectively. The CDR3, from cysteine to phenylalanine, totals 14 residues. Solely the CDR3 DNA is kept, with 42 bases framed from the first base. Reading the germline V gene gives CDR1 MGHDK and CDR2 SYGVNS. Concerning this clonotype itself: The specificity of this receptor is unknown. Base-call qualities are not available, and no considerably larger clone is one nucleotide away.

Overall results and qualifications from the work: The authors suggested that each seasonal influenza vaccination may recruit only a limited number of new T cells.

The receptor library was made with RT-PCR. TCRdb records Illumina HiSeq 2500 as the sequencer. TCRdb reprocessing: public reads trimmed at Q25 with fastp, clones called with MiXCR, in-frame beta chains kept. Duplicate CDR3 protein sequences are folded into a single record with the most common DNA and genes. The sample table contains a few hundred thousand distinct CDR3 sequences; only one count was recorded for 13% to 15% of them. Together, the top ten hold 11% of the sample. The V and J genes are TRBV25-1 and TRBJ1-6, with TRBD1 tentatively as D gene (6 bases match). The TCR was taken from a man in his fifties who received an inactivated influenza vaccine. Donor details come from another sample of the same person, matched by shared clones. This specimen was PBMCs from blood, taken 11 to 12 days after vaccination. The CDR3 protein is CASSAGTYNSPLHF. The DNA sequence is given as TGTGCCAGCAGTGCCGGGACATATAATTCACCCCTCCACTTT.